This TCR beta chain was profiled in a study of somatic mutations in cytotoxic T cells in rheumatoid arthritis. Study-wide background: Several of the V beta antibody-stained T-cell populations were flow-sorted at nearly 100% purity; V beta1+ cells were among them and were sequenced for TCRB. Study-level results: More than 20% of CD8+ cells belonged to the largest clone in about an eighth of the roughly 60 patients. In the expanded CD8+ clones, the antigen targets remained unknown. Only rheumatoid arthritis patients, not healthy controls, showed CD8+ clonality increasing with age.

From germline, CDR1 is MDHEN and CDR2 SYDVKM. CDR3 length equals 16 residues. Trimming cost V 3 bases and J 4 bases; bases outside gene matches: 6. Produced via immunoSEQ multiplex PCR; TCRdb's table is partial and in-frame only. The table shows some 35,000 clones, with 84% occurring only once. A word on this clone: Its target is not known.

V usage is TRBV28 and J usage is TRBJ2-3, with 11 nucleotides matching TRBD2. The sequenced sample was CD8+ T cells sorted from blood. This clonotype was obtained from a man between 35 and 55 years old in good health. CDR3 residues: CASSFQTSGSSDTQYF. In DNA form, the CDR3 reads TGTGCCAGCAGTTTCCAAACTAGCGGGAGTTCAGATACGCAGTATTTT. The full variable domain, rest sourced from reference TRBV28 and TRBJ2-3, is DVKVTQSSRYLVKRTGEKVFLECVQDMDHENMFWYRQDPGLGLRLIYFSYDVKMKEKGDIPEGYSVSREKKERFSLILESASTNQTSMYLCASSFQTSGSSDTQYFGPGTRLTVL.